One and the same sample provided the 7 T cell receptor beta chains below, sequenced in a study of control samples from healthy donors and cancer patients. The protocol was immunoSEQ multiplex PCR, while the TCRdb copy is restricted to in-frame clones and leaves out a portion. In the table there are about 190,000 clones, about 90% of which are singletons. The sequenced sample consisted of blood. These TCRs come from a man aged 25 to 40 in good health.

The chain uses TRBV5-4 and TRBJ1-2; possible D gene TRBD1, 5 bases. With 3 bases removed from V and 4 bases from J, the gap between germline ends came to 19 bases. The CDR3 has 16 amino acids. Germline loops: CDR1 SGHNT, CDR2 YYREEE (reference sequence). The CDR3 loop reads CASSSFDGQGSYGYTF. The CDR3 DNA is TGTGCCAGCAGCTCGTTCGATGGACAAGGTTCCTATGGCTACACCTTC.

V usage is TRBV10-3 and J usage is TRBJ2-7; 12 bases agree with TRBD2. Germline V gene data show CDR1 as ENHRY and CDR2 as SYGVKD. CDR3 size: 14 residues. V lost 4 bases and J lost 3; bases outside the gene matches: 1. The CDR3 DNA is TGTGCCATCAGTGTGGGACTAGCGGGCTACGAGCAGTACTTC. It is translated as CAISVGLAGYEQYF.

The chain links TRBV7-9 to TRBJ1-4; 8 bases map to TRBD1. V gave up 5 bases and J gave up 7 bases; unmatched junction bases: 6. The CDR3 runs 14 residues. Germline V gene lookup returns CDR1 SEHNR and CDR2 FQNEAQ (reference sequence). The CDR3 DNA reads TGTGCCAGCAGCGCGGACAGGGACGGTGAAAAACTGTTTTTT. Translation gives CASSADRDGEKLFF.

CDR3 in DNA: TGCAGTGCTAGTAGGCGGGGGTTCTACAATGAGCAGTTCTTC. The encoded protein is CSASRRGFYNEQFF. J is TRBJ2-1 and V is TRBV20-1, with TRBD2 matching 7 bases. V shed 3 bases, J shed 3 bases, and the junction held 5 bases outside the gene matches. The V gene's germline CDR1 is DFQATT and CDR2 SNEGSKA (reference sequence). The CDR3 loop spans 14 amino acids.

Written as DNA, the CDR3 is TGTGCCAGCAGCGTAGACCCAGGGCGCAATCAGCCCCAGCATTTT. Its protein is CASSVDPGRNQPQHF. The genes are TRBV9 and TRBJ1-5; a weak D match, TRBD1 (5 bases). V was clipped by 0 bases and J by 2 bases, with 9 bases between them. The CDR3 consists of 15 residues. Germline values: CDR1 SGDLS, CDR2 YYNGEE.

The chain is built from TRBV6-5 and TRBJ1-4; perhaps TRBD1 as D (5 bases). Germline V lookup: CDR1 MNHEY, CDR2 SVGAGI. The V gene lost 6 bases and the J gene lost 0 bases, with 11 bases spanning the gap. The CDR3 has 15 residues. CDR3 in amino acids: CASRSRTTTNEKLFF. The DNA of the CDR3 is TGTGCCAGCAGATCCAGGACAACAACTAATGAAAAACTGTTTTTT.

The genes are TRBV27 and TRBJ1-1, with D uncertain. Germline CDR1 reads MNHEY; CDR2 reads SMNVEV (reference sequence). The V gene lost 0 bases and the J gene lost 3 bases, with 11 bases spanning the gap. The CDR3 is made up of 15 amino acids. The CDR3 coding sequence is TGTGCCAGCAGTTTATCGGGGAGACCCTACACTGAAGCTTTCTTT. This codes for CASSLSGRPYTEAFF.